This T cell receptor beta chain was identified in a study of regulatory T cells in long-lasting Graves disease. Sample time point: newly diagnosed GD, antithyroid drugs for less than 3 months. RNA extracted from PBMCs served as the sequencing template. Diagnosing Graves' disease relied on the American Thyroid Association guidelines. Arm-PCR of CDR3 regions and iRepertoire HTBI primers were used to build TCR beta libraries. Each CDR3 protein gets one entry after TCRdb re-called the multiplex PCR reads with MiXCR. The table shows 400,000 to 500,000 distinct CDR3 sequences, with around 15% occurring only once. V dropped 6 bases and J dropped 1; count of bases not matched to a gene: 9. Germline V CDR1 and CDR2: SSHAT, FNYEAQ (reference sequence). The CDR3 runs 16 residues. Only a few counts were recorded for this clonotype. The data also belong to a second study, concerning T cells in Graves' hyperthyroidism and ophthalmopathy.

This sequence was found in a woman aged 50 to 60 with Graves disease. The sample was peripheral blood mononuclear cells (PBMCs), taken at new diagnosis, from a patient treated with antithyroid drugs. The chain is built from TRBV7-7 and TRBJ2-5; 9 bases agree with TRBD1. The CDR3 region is CASSYRTGEPQETQYF. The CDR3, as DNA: TGTGCCAGCAGTTACCGGACAGGGGAGCCCCAAGAGACCCAGTACTTC.